This TCR beta chain was captured in a study of CD8 T cells in ankylosing spondylitis. Broader study findings: Disease-associated clones were CD8+ and fairly uncommon in peripheral blood. Earlier work had already found some motif variants in reactive arthritis synovial fluid and blood. Roughly 8 highly homologous variants formed a TCR beta motif that appeared characteristic of ankylosing spondylitis blood. Clones linked to disease were reported to show significant enrichment in matched ankylosing spondylitis synovial fluid.

5'-RACE, quantitative and with molecular barcodes, yielded the TCR beta libraries. MiXCR, run by TCRdb on the 5' RACE reads, gives a single entry per CDR3 protein. The table records about 840,000 distinct CDR3 sequences, approximately 12% of them present only once. CDR1 is LNHNV, CDR2 YYDKDF, per germline (reference sequence). The CDR3 sequence is 15 residues long. Trimming took 0 bases from V and 4 from J, leaving 12 bases between them. To note about this clonotype: The antigen remains unidentified.

The TCR was taken from a male donor with ankylosing spondylitis. J is TRBJ1-2 and V is TRBV15, with TRBD1 as a possible D gene (5 bases). Material for sequencing was blood, either unsorted or a sorted T cell fraction (not recorded which). This CDR3 reads CATSRDYEGIYGYTF. For the CDR3, the DNA is TGTGCCACCAGCAGAGATTACGAGGGGATCTATGGCTACACCTTC.